This T cell receptor beta chain was observed in a study of CD8+ T cells in alopecia areata (dated by TCRdb to 2016 to 2019). About the investigation overall: The treated patients, all with moderate-to-severe alopecia areata, were enrolled in an open-label pilot trial of oral tofacitinib given at 5 to 10 mg twice daily. Clonality in the scalp was compared among normal scalp (n=4), patchy alopecia areata scalp (n=8), and alopecia totalis/universalis scalp (n=8). immunoSEQ multiplex PCR using 35 Vbeta forward primers and 13 Jbeta reverse primers was used to amplify TCRbeta CDR3 regions. In humans, TCRbeta sequencing was performed on scalp tissue and on sorted CD4+ and CD8+ peripheral blood T cells from healthy controls and from patients with patchy or totalis/universalis alopecia areata. High-throughput TCRbeta sequencing was used to examine T cell clonal expansion in alopecia areata in both the C3H/HeJ mouse model and human patients. RNA was extracted with the PAXgene miRNA kit for fixed scalp, the miRNeasy kit for PBMCs, and the RNeasy kit for mouse skin. Biopsies were taken from tofacitinib-treated patients at baseline and at 4 and 24 weeks of treatment, and a later scalp biopsy was taken in several of the tofacitinib-treated patients. For the treated patients, the SALT score, which quantifies what percentage of scalp surface area is affected, served as the measure of disease severity. Patients stayed on tofacitinib for 6 to 18 months and then had 6 months of follow-up off drug so that delayed response and recurrence could be assessed.

The full study reports these points: Many expanded lesional clones persisted in scalp and blood during tofacitinib treatment, which may partly explain relapse after stopping treatment. TCR sequences shared between patients were less clear than in mice, possibly partly because of HLA diversity in the patient population. Compared with normal scalp, lesional scalp had higher clonality and more expanded CD8+ clones, particularly in alopecia totalis/universalis, a pattern that suggests antigenic drive. Because the treated cohort was small and had just a single nonresponder, larger studies are needed to establish links between baseline CD8+ expansion and response. Tofacitinib significantly lowered scalp clonality and the number of expanded CD8+ clones among the top 100 scalp clones. Resident alphabeta T cells in normal human skin are also sequenced, complicating scalp TCR repertoire analysis, unlike mouse skin dominated by gammadelta T cells.

In the case of this clone: The clone's antigen remains unknown. It has no much larger one-base neighbor in the sample; base qualities were not kept.

The library came from the immunoSEQ multiplex PCR assay. RNA was extracted from all samples and reverse transcribed into cDNA, which served as template for TCR sequencing. First-strand cDNA was synthesized with SuperScript III using a 2:1 mix of oligo-dT and random hexamers. Amplification bias was assessed with a synthetic immune receptor repertoire, and residual bias was removed computationally. The study's processing was this. Raw reads were preprocessed to remove errors, and CDR3 was defined by IMGT conventions from the conserved cysteine to phenylalanine. Clonality was calculated as 1 minus Shannon entropy normalized by log2 of the number of productive unique TCRs. Whether scalp clones were CD4 or CD8 was inferred by matching scalp TCRbeta sequences against CD4 and CD8 repertoires sorted from blood. Not all clones reach the TCRdb copy of this immuneACCESS table, which keeps in-frame sequences only. Checked studies attribute under half of the gap to unresolved V genes and leave the rest unexplained. D and trimming were read from the DNA, whereas the V and J calls and clone size are those reported in that table. Within this sample are 90,000 to 120,000 clones, with less than 90% of them counted one time only. Clones ranked in the top ten supply around a quarter of the sample.

Explained via the paper, the time point label denotes: 24 weeks on oral tofacitinib. This specimen's treatment or condition label, per the study, means: oral pan-JAK inhibitor, 5-10 mg twice daily. Lesional scalp punch biopsies and peripheral blood were collected from alopecia areata patients. PBMCs were separated by density centrifugation and stained for CD3, CD4 and CD8, after which CD4+ and CD8+ T cells were sorted on a FACSAria. Sequences were derived from CD8+ T cells sorted from blood, sampled at week 24, from a patient treated with tofacitinib. This clonotype was sampled from a human donor with alopecia areata.

The CDR3 in this case is CASSLPSGTSGVSTDTQYF. The DNA reads as follows: TGTGCCAGCAGCCTCCCCTCCGGGACTAGCGGGGTGAGCACAGATACGCAGTATTTT. The chain couples TRBV7-2 to TRBJ2-3; 13 nucleotides in the junction match TRBD2. V ends up 5 bases short and J 0 bases short, with an unmatched junction base count of 11. Looking up the germline V gene yields CDR1 SGHTA and CDR2 FQGNSA. Spanning cysteine to phenylalanine, the CDR3 consists of 19 amino acids. The read is trimmed to its CDR3 DNA, 57 bases read in frame from base 1. The reference TRBV7-2 and TRBJ2-3 proteins fill in what lies around the CDR3, so the full variable domain reads GAGVSQSPSNKVTEKGKDVELRCDPISGHTALYWYRQSLGQGLEFLIYFQGNSAPDKSGLPSDRFSAERTGGSVSTLTIQRTQQEDSAVYLCASSLPSGTSGVSTDTQYFGPGTRLTVL.